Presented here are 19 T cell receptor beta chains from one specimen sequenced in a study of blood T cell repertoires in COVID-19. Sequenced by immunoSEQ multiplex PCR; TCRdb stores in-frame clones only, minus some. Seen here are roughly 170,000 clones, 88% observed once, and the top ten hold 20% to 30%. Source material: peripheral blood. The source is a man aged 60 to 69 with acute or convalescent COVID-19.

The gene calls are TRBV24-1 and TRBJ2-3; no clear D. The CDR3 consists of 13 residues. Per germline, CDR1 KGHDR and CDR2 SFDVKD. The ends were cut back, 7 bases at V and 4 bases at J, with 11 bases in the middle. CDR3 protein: CATRGSNADTQYF. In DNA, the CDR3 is TGTGCCACCAGGGGTAGCAACGCAGATACGCAGTATTTT.

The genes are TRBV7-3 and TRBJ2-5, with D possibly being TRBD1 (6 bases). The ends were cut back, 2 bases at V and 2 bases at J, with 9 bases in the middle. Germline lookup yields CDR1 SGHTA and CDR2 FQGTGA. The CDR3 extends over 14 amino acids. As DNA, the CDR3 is TGTGCCAGCAGCTTATTCGGACAGCAAGAGACCCAGTACTTC. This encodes CASSLFGQQETQYF.

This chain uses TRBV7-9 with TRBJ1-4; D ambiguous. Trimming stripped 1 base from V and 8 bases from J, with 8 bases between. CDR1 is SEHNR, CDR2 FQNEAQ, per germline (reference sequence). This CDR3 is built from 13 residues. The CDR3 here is CASSLDVREKLFF. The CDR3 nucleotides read TGTGCCAGCAGCTTAGACGTACGGGAAAAACTGTTTTTT.

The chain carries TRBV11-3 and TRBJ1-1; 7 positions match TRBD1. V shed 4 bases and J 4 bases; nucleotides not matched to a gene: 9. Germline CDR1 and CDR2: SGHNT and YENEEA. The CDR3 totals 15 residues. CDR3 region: CASSSRQGGSTEAFF. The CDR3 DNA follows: TGTGCCAGCAGCTCACGACAGGGTGGGAGCACTGAAGCTTTCTTT.

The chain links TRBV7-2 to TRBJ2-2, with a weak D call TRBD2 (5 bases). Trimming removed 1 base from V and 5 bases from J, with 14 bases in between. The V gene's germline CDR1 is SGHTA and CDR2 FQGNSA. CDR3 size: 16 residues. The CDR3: CASSLGTAGSTGELFF. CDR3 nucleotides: TGTGCCAGCAGCTTAGGGACGGCGGGTTCGACCGGGGAGCTGTTTTTT.

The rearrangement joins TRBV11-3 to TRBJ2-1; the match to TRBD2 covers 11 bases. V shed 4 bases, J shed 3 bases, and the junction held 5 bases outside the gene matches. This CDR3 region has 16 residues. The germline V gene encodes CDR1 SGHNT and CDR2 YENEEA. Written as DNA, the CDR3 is TGTGCCAGCAGCTCCGGACTAGCGGGCGACTACAATGAGCAGTTCTTC. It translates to CASSSGLAGDYNEQFF.

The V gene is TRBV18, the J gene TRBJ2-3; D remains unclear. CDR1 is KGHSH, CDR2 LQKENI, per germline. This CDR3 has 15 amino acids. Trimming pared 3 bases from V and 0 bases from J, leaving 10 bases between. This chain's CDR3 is CASSPDWQSTDTQYF. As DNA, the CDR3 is TGTGCCAGCTCACCTGACTGGCAAAGCACAGATACGCAGTATTTT.

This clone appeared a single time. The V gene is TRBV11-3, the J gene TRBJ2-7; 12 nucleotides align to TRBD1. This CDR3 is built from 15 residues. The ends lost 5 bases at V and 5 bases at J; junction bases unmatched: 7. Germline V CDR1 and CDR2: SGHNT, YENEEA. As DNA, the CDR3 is TGTGCCAGCAGCCCGGGGACAGGGGGCTTCAACGAGCAGTACTTC. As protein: CASSPGTGGFNEQYF. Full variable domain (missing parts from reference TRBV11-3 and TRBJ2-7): EAGVVQSPRYKIIEKKQPVAFWCNPISGHNTLYWYLQNLGQGPELLIRYENEEAVDDSQLPKDRFSAERLKGVDSTLKIQPAELGDSAVYLCASSPGTGGFNEQYFGPGTRLTVT.

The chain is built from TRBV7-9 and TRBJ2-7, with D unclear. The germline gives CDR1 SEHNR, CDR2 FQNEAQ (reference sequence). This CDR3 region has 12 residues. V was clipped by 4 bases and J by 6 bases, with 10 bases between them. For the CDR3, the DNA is TGTGCCAGCAGCTCCGAGATTCTCGAGCAGTACTTC. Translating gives CASSSEILEQYF.

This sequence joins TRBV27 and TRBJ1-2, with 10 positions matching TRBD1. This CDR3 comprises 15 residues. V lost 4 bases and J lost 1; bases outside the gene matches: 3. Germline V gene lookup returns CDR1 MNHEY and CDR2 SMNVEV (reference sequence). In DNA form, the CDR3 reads TGTGCCAGCAGTTCCCGGGACAGGGGTAACTATGGCTACACCTTC. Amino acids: CASSSRDRGNYGYTF.

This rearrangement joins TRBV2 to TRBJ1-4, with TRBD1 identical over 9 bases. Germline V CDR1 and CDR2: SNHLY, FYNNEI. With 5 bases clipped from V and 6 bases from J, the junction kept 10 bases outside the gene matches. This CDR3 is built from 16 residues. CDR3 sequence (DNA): TGTGCCAGCAGTCCCGGGACAGGGCTCGATCATGAAAAACTGTTTTTT. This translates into CASSPGTGLDHEKLFF.

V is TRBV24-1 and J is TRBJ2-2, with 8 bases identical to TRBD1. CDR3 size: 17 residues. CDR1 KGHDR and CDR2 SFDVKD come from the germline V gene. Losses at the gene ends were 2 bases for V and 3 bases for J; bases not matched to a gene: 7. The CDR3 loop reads CATSDYTAGGDTGELFF. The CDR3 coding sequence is TGTGCCACCAGTGATTATACGGCAGGGGGCGACACCGGGGAGCTGTTTTTT.

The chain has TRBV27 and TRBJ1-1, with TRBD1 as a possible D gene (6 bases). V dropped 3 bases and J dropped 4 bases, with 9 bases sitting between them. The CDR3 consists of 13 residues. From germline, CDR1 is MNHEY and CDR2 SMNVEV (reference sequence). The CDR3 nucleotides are TGTGCCAGCAGTTTGGCAGGGGTCACTGAAGCTTTCTTT. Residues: CASSLAGVTEAFF.

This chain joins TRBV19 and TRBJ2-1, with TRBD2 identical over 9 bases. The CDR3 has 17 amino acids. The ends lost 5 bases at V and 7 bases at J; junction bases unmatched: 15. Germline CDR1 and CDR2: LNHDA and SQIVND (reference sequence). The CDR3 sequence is CASSPSPAGGSRNEQFF. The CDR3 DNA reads TGTGCCAGTAGTCCCTCCCCAGCGGGAGGCTCACGAAATGAGCAGTTCTTC.

The CDR3, as DNA: TGTGCCAGCAGCGTAGTGGGCGCCGGGGTGGCGGGGGGTAATGAAAAACTGTTTTTT. Translating gives CASSVVGAGVAGGNEKLFF. V usage is TRBV9 and J usage is TRBJ1-4, with a possible D match to TRBD1 (5 bases). This CDR3 contains 19 residues. V was shortened by 0 bases and J by 4 bases, with 22 bases between the two germline ends. Germline values: CDR1 SGDLS, CDR2 YYNGEE.

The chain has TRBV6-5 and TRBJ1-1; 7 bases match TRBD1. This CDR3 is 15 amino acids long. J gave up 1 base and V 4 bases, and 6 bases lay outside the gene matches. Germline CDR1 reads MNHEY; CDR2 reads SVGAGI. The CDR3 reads CASSFRGIGNTEAFF. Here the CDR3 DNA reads TGTGCCAGCAGTTTCAGGGGGATAGGGAACACTGAAGCTTTCTTT.

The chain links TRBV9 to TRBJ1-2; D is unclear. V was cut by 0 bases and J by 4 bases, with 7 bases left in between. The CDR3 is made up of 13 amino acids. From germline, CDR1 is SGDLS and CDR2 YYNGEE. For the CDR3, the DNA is TGTGCCAGCAGCGTAGAAGGACTCTATGGCTACACCTTC. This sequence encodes CASSVEGLYGYTF.

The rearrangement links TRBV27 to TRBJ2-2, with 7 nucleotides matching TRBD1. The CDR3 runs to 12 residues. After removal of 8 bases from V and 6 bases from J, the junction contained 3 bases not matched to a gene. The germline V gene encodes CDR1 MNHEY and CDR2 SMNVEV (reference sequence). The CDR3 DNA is TGTGCCAGCGGCGGACAGGCCGGGGAGCTGTTTTTT. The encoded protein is CASGGQAGELFF.

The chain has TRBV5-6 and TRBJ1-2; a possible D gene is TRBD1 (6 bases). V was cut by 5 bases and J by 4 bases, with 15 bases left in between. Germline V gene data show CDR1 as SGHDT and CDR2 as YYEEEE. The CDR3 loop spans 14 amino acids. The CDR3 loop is CASSPAGAIYGYTF. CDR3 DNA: TGTGCCAGCAGTCCCGCAGGGGCAATCTATGGCTACACCTTC. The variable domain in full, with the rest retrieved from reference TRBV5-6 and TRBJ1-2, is DAGVTQSPTHLIKTRGQQVTLRCSPKSGHDTVSWYQQALGQGPQFIFQYYEEEERQRGNFPDRFSGHQFPNYSSELNVNALLLGDSALYLCASSPAGAIYGYTFGSGTRLTVV.